This TCR beta chain was retrieved from a study of cytomegalovirus exposure and HLA in healthy donors (dated by TCRdb to the late 2010s). Regarding the study in general: An earlier analysis of some 550 of the donors reported 250 to 350 Gb of sequence data and more than 90 million unique TCR beta sequences from about 200 million T cells. Every repertoire in the discovery cohort had been generated on one and the same sequencing platform. Typing coverage varied by locus: about 620-630 donors for A, B, C, DRB1 and DQB1; more than 500 for DQA1; approximately 570 for DPA1; roughly 450 for DPB1. Because of strong linkage in the cohort, roughly five DR-DQ haplotypes were treated as single units for association and clustering. HLA typing covered class I and class II loci at four-digit resolution. Across 300 to 400 genotyped donors of the cohort, an average of roughly 230,000 unique TCR beta nucleotide sequences per donor were sequenced, and 15% to 20% of those sequences were non-productive. The T cell repertoires of some 670 subjects were profiled by immunosequencing and related to cytomegalovirus serostatus. In the later analysis, no new phenotypic data were used to find candidate immune exposures; instead, reliance was placed on TCR beta sequences and their occurrence across donors. To study patterns of TCR occurrence, a later analysis re-analyzed previously published TCR beta repertoires from under 750 donors and added high-resolution HLA genotyping. To decide whether each TCR beta V gene segment behaved as functional or pseudogenic, an earlier analysis of approximately 590 of the donors relied on high-throughput TCR beta sequencing. The study was designed to test whether signatures of past pathogen exposure could be identified by cataloging public T cell receptors. An early release that covered about 600 HLA-typed donors contained around 300 gigabases of sequencing data and 85 million to 100 million unique TCR sequences. Among the roughly 400 genotyped donors, about 83% belonged to the genetic ancestry cluster associated with self-reported Caucasian donors. The study combined high-throughput TCR immunosequencing, statistical association of individual TCRs with disease status, and machine learning to predict cytomegalovirus infection status. A later genetic analysis used genome-wide SNP genotypes for about 60% of the 666 donors, treating that subset as a discovery cohort. Donor age, sex, ethnicity and CMV serostatus were collected together with the repertoire data. Besides the first cohort of under 700 subjects, a separate validation cohort made up of 90 to 150 different subjects was used. Summary of the overall study and its limitations: In a later analysis, HLA-associated TCR beta chains showed more clonal expansion and lower generation probabilities than non-associated chains that were equally common. A later analysis found that TCR association rates varied across HLA loci, with DRB1 alleles showing the most associated TCRs and HLA-C alleles the fewest. The presence/absence analyses assumed that sequencing depth was roughly uniform across donors, and that assumption may not be true. Broadly in line with IMGT annotations, most TCR beta V segments showed up in productive rearrangements about 87% or about 30% of the time in an earlier analysis of around 600 of the donors. Over 15 rarely observed V segments, including chromosome 9 orphons, were excluded from the earlier analysis of several hundred of the donors because counts were too low. Only TCR beta chains were sequenced in this cohort, and the absence of alpha or paired-chain data limited detectable features. According to the authors, the approach could potentially be generalized to other disease states and immunological phenotypes. In a later analysis, 16,951 TCR beta sequences were associated with specific HLA alleles at a false discovery rate of 0.05. The study gave a list of about 170 TCR beta chains associated with cytomegalovirus. The sequencing pipeline was judged likely to have produced a cluster of highly shared sequence variants as a technical artifact. When HLA alleles, especially DR and DQ, strongly co-occurred, attributing TCR associations to individual alleles was difficult. Most TCR sequences were seen in very few donors, while some public TCRs were found in many individuals. A further reported finding was that TCR beta sequences accurately predicted the HLA-A and HLA-B alleles for most subjects in the first cohort. Because some donors lacked HLA typing at each locus, the association tests relied only on the typed subset. The only immune exposure information available for the cohort was CMV serostatus. According to a later analysis, parvovirus B19, influenza, CMV and Epstein-Barr virus appeared linked to several top co-occurrence clusters. Compared with the approximately 670-donor mean, donors in an Asian-associated ancestry cluster had fewer N-insertions in productive TCRs, according to a later genetic analysis. Cytomegalovirus status was reported to be diagnosed by the classifier with high specificity and sensitivity in both the original and validation cohorts. In vitro tests confirmed that a few of the cytomegalovirus-associated TCR beta chains recognize cytomegalovirus antigens. In a later analysis, most CMV-associated TCR beta chains were found to appear HLA-restricted, with HLA associations seemingly driven largely by CMV exposure. Correlated functional status among segregating V segments might reflect linkage disequilibrium, but an unknown experimental factor could not be ruled out. A later genetic analysis associated a missense DCLRE1C variant with V-gene and J-gene trimming of TCR beta chains, and an independent cohort replicated the association. The 87-base-pair reads could not distinguish some IMGT-functional V segments, including TRBV6-2 and TRBV6-3, so those segments were excluded.

Library preparation employed the immunoSEQ multiplex PCR assay. For the multiplex PCR, a mixture combining 60 forward primers for TCR Vbeta segments and 13 reverse primers for TCR Jbeta segments was used. The CDR3 region of rearranged TCR beta genes was amplified from genomic DNA with a multiplex PCR assay. The Illumina HiSeq System was used to sequence the amplified TCR beta libraries as 87-base-pair reads. In the paper's pipeline: In a later analysis, tens of millions of unique TCR beta chains were counted across the roughly 670 repertoires, and approximately 11 million of these chains were shared by at least two donors. Raw reads were error-corrected and collapsed into unique sequences by a nearest-neighbor algorithm in which closely related sequences were merged to remove PCR and sequencing errors. V, D and J gene segments were assigned by aligning CDR3 sequences to IMGT reference sequences. For a sequence to be retained, a match of at least six nucleotides was required to both a V gene segment and a J gene segment. A rearrangement was called productive if the CDR3 had no stop codons and remained in frame with V and J, and every other rearrangement was called non-productive. Following IMGT convention, CDR3 was defined as the stretch from the second conserved V-encoded cysteine to the conserved J-encoded phenylalanine. In an earlier analysis of 550 to 650 of the donors, sequences lacking an unambiguous match to a single V gene segment were excluded. An earlier analysis of 500 to 700 of the donors classified V segments as functional when productive rearrangements were above 56.7% and as segregating when the standard deviation between donors was above 5%. To diagnose cytomegalovirus status from the catalog of TCR beta chain sequences, a statistical classification framework was built. In a later analysis, TCR nucleotide sequences were compared against IMGT/GENE-DB human TR gene sequences so that V and J genes could be assigned. A later analysis assigned CDR3 sequences and most-parsimonious VDJ recombination scenarios with the TCRdist pipeline. In a later analysis, each TCR beta chain was defined by its CDR3 amino acid sequence together with its V-gene family, and reads without a unique V-gene family were excluded. In a later analysis, a few hundred highly shared, low-generation-probability nucleotide sequences were removed to address suspected cross-contamination and a sequencing artifact. In a later analysis, a clonal expansion index for each public chain was calculated from normalized within-repertoire ranks of inferred template counts. A later analysis computed generation probabilities with a VDJ recombination model fitted to out-of-frame rearrangements, and checked the results against IGoR. In a later analysis, TCR-TCR, TCR-HLA and TCR-CMV co-occurrence was scored with hypergeometric tests, and a repertoire-size bias correction was applied to TCR pairs. In a later analysis, false discovery rates were estimated by permuting HLA or CMV assignments 20 times. A later analysis grouped co-occurring TCRs with DBSCAN, adding TCRdist sequence similarity when clustering within HLA-allele-positive subsets. Repertoires with fewer than 30,000 or more than 120,000 public chains were left out of co-occurrence clustering, as were a few repertoires with anomalous nucleotide sharing. In TCRdb, the immuneACCESS table is reduced to in-frame sequences with V and J assigned. These tables do not hold every clone; where another copy was compared, an unresolved V gene accounts for under half, and the others remain unexplained. The V and J calls and clone size come from that table; D and trimming were worked out from the DNA. This sample comprises about 180,000 clones, over 65% of them detected only once. The biggest ten clones account for 2% to 2.5% of the sample.

The cohort was made up of 500 to 850 healthy bone marrow donors. Cohort members were all nominally healthy when sampled, although unrecorded immune exposures were likely present. The donor tested CMV seronegative and was one of the 352 seronegative cohort members. Every donor gave a peripheral blood sample, and the peripheral blood mononuclear cells from that sample were used for TCR beta sequencing. Genomic DNA extraction from the blood cell samples was performed with the Qiagen DNeasy Blood Extraction Kit. Taken from cysteine to phenylalanine, the CDR3 has 15 residues. Solely the CDR3 DNA is kept, with 45 bases framed from the first base. Compared with germline, V lacks 6 bases and J lacks 3 bases; bases without a gene match: 4. CDR1 MNHNY and CDR2 SVGAGI were looked up in the germline V gene (reference sequence). About this clone: The antigen it binds to is not known. Base quality data are lacking; no much larger clone is found one base away.

The sample taken for sequencing was PBMCs. The V and J genes are TRBV6-6 and TRBJ2-3, with 12 bases aligning to TRBD1. This sequence originates from a man between 60 and 75 years old in good health and CMV-seronegative. The bases are TGTGCCAGCAGCCCGGGACAGGGGGCGACAGATACGCAGTATTTT. Its amino acids are CASSPGQGATDTQYF.